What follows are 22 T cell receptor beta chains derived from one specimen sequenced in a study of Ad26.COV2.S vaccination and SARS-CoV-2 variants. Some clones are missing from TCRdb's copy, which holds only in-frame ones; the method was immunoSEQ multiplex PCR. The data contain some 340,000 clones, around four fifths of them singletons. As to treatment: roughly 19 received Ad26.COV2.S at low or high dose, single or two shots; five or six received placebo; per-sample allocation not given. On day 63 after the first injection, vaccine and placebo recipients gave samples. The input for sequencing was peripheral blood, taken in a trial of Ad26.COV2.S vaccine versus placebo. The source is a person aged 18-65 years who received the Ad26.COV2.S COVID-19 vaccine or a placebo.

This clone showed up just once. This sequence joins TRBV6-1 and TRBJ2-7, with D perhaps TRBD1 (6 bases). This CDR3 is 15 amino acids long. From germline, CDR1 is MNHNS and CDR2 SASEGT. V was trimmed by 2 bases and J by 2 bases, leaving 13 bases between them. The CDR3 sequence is CASSEWGTPAYEQYF. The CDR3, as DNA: TGTGCCAGCAGTGAATGGGGGACACCAGCCTACGAGCAGTACTTC.

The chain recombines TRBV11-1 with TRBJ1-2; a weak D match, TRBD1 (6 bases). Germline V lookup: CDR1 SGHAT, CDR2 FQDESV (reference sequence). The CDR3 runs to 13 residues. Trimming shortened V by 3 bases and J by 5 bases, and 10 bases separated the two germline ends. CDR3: CASSLGRGYGYTF. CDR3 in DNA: TGTGCCAGCAGCTTGGGCAGGGGTTATGGCTACACCTTC.

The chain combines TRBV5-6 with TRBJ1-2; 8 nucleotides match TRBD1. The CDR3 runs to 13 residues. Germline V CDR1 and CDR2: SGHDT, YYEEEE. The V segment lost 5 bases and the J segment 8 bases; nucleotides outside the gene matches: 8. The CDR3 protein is CASRPQGAHGYTF. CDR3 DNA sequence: TGTGCCAGCAGACCCCAGGGGGCACACGGCTACACCTTC.

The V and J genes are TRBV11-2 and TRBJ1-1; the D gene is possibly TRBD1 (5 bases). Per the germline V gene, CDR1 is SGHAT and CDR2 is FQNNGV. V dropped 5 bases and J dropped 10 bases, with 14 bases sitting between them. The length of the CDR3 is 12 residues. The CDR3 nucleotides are TGTGCCAGCAGCCAACTTGGTGGGGGAGCTTTCTTT. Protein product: CASSQLGGGAFF.

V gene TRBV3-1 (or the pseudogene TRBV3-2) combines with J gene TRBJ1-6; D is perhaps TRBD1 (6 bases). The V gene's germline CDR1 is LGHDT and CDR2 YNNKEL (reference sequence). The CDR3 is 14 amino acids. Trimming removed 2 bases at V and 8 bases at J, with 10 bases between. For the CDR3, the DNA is TGTGCCAGCAGCCAACTCAGGGGCGATTCACCCCTCCACTTT. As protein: CASSQLRGDSPLHF.

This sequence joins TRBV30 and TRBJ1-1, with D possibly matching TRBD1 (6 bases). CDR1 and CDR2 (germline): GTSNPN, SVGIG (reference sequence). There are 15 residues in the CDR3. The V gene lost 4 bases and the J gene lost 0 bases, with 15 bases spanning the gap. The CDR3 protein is CAWKRGPRLNTEAFF. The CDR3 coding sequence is TGTGCCTGGAAGCGGGGGCCTAGGCTGAACACTGAAGCTTTCTTT. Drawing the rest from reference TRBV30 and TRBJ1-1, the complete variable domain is SQTIHQWPATLVQPVGSPLSLECTVEGTSNPNLYWYRQAAGRGLQLLFYSVGIGQISSEVPQNLSASRPQDRQFILSSKKLLLSDSGFYLCAWKRGPRLNTEAFFGQGTRLTVV.

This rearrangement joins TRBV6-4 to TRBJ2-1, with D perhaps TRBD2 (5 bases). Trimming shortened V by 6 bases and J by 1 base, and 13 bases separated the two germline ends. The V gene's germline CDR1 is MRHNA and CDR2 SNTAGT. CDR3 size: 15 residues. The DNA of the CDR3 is TGTGCCAGCAGCAGGACTCTAGAGTCCTACAATGAGCAGTTCTTC. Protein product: CASSRTLESYNEQFF.

The CDR3 region has the DNA TGTGCCAGCAGCTCGGGACAGTTGGGGGAGACCCAGTACTTC. This sequence encodes CASSSGQLGETQYF. The chain has TRBV7-9 and TRBJ2-5; 7 bases map to TRBD1. The germline V gene has CDR1 SEHNR and CDR2 FQNEAQ (reference sequence). The CDR3 runs to 14 residues. Germline trimming cut 4 bases from V and 5 bases from J; bases unmatched to any gene: 7.

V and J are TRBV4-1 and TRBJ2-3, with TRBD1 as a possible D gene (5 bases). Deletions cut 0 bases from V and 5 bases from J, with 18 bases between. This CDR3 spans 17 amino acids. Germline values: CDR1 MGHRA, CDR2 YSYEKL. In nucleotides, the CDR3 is TGCGCCAGCAGCCAAGATCTCGGGCAGGGAAGGATAGATACGCAGTATTTT. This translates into CASSQDLGQGRIDTQYF.

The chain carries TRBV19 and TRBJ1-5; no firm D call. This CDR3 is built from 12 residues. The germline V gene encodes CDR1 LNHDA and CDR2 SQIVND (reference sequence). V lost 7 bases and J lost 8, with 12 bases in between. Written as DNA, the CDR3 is TGTGCCAGTACCAGTCGGCCGGAGCCCCAGCATTTT. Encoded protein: CASTSRPEPQHF.

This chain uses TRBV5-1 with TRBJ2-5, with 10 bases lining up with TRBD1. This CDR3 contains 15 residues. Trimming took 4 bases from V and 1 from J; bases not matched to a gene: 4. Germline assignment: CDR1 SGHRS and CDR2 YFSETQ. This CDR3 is CASSKGQGPQETQYF. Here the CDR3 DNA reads TGCGCCAGCAGCAAGGGACAGGGGCCCCAAGAGACCCAGTACTTC.

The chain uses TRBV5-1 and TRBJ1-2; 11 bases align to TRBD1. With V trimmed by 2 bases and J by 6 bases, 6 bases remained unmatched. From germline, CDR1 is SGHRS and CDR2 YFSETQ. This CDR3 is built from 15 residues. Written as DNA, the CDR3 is TGCGCCAGCAGCTTTTTACCGGGACAGGGGGATGGCTACACCTTC. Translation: CASSFLPGQGDGYTF.

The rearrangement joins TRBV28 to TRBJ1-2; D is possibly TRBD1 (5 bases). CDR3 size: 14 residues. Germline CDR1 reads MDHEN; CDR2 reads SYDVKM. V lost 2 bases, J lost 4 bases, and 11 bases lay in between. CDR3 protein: CASSLPGTLYGYTF. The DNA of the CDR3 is TGTGCCAGCAGTTTACCTGGGACGCTCTATGGCTACACCTTC.

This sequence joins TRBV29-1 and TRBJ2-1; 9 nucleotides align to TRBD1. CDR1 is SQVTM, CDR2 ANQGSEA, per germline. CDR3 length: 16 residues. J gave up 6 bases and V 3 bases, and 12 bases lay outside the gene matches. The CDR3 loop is CSVDGSGRTGVNEQFF. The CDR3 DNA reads TGCAGCGTTGACGGATCGGGGAGGACAGGGGTCAATGAGCAGTTCTTC.

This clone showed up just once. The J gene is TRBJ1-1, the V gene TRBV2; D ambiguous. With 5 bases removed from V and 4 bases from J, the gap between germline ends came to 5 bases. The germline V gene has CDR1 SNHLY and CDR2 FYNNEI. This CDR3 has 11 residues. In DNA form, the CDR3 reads TGTGCCAGCAGTAGAGGCACTGAAGCTTTCTTT. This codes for CASSRGTEAFF.

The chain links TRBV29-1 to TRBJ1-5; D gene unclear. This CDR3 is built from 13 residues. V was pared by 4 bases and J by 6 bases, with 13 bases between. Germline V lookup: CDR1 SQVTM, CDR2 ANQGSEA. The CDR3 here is CSVGLGIGQPQHF. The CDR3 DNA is TGCAGCGTTGGCCTCGGGATAGGTCAGCCCCAGCATTTT.

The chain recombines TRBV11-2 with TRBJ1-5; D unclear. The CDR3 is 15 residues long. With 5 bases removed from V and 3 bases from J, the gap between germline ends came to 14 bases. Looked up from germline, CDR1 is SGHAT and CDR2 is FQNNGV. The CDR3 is CASSETPGANQPQHF. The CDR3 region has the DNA TGTGCCAGCAGCGAGACCCCGGGAGCCAATCAGCCCCAGCATTTT.

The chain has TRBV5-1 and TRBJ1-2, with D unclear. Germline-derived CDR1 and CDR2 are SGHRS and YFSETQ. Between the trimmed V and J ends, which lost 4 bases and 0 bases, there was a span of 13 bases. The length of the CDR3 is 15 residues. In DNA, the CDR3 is TGCGCCAGCAGCGTGAACGGCGATACTAACTATGGCTACACCTTC. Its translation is CASSVNGDTNYGYTF.

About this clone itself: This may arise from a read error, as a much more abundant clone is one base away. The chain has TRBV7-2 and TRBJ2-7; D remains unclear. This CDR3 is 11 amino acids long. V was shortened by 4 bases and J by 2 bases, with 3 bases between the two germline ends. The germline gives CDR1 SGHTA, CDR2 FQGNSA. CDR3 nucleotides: TGTGCCAGCAGCTCTCCCTACGAGCAGTACTTC. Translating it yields CASSSPYEQYF.

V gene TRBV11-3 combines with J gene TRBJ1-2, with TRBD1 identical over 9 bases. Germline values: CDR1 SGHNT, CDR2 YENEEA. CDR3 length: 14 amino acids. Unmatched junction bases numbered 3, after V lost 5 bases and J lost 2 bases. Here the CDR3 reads CASSGGQGNYGYTF. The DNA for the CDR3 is TGTGCCAGCAGCGGTGGACAGGGGAACTATGGCTACACCTTC.

This CDR3 is CASSLPQGSHEQYF. The CDR3 coding sequence is TGTGCCAGCAGTTTACCACAGGGTAGCCACGAGCAGTACTTC. The genes are TRBV28 and TRBJ2-7, with a tentative D call TRBD1 (6 bases). Trimming took off 2 bases at V and 5 bases at J, with 13 bases between the two ends. CDR1 is MDHEN, CDR2 SYDVKM, per germline. This CDR3 region has 14 residues. Full variable domain (remainder filled in from reference TRBV28 and TRBJ2-7): DVKVTQSSRYLVKRTGEKVFLECVQDMDHENMFWYRQDPGLGLRLIYFSYDVKMKEKGDIPEGYSVSREKKERFSLILESASTNQTSMYLCASSLPQGSHEQYFGPGTRLTVT.

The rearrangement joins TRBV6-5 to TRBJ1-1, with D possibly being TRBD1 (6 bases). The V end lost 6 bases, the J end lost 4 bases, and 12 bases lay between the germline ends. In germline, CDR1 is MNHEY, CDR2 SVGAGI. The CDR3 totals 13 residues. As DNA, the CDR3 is TGTGCCAGCAGGAGGGGGATAGGCACTGAAGCTTTCTTT. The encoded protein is CASRRGIGTEAFF.